One T cell receptor beta chain is described in this entry. Its antigen target is currently unknown. These data come from a study of cytomegalovirus exposure and HLA in healthy donors (dated by TCRdb to the late 2010s). Broadly, across the study: An earlier analysis of roughly 630 of the donors reported more than 250 Gb of sequence data and some 120 million unique TCR beta sequences from about 180 million T cells. All discovery cohort repertoires had been generated on a single sequencing platform. In addition to the first cohort of roughly 700 subjects, a separate validation cohort of about 120 different subjects was used. The genetic ancestry cluster associated with self-reported Caucasian donors included 81% of the roughly 360 genotyped donors. HLA typing covered class I and class II loci at four-digit resolution. An early release covering roughly 640 HLA-typed donors comprised about 320 gigabases of sequencing data and roughly 85 million unique TCR sequences. Donor age, sex, ethnicity and CMV serostatus were compiled together with the repertoire data. The aim of the study was to test whether cataloging public T cell receptors could identify signatures of past pathogen exposure. A later genetic analysis used genome-wide SNP genotypes for about three fifths of the 666 donors, treating that subset as a discovery cohort. An earlier analysis of several hundred of the donors applied high-throughput TCR beta sequencing to assess whether each TCR beta V gene segment acted as functional or pseudogenic. The number of typed donors differed by locus: 629-630 for A, B, C, DRB1 and DQB1; some 500 for DQA1; 606 for DPA1; and some 450 for DPB1. To predict cytomegalovirus infection status, the study combined high-throughput TCR immunosequencing, statistical association of individual TCRs with disease status, and machine learning. In the later analysis, no new phenotypic data were used to find candidate immune exposures; instead, reliance was placed on TCR beta sequences and their occurrence across donors. A later analysis re-examined previously published TCR beta repertoires from more than 600 donors and added high-resolution HLA genotyping to investigate patterns of TCR occurrence. Because of strong linkage in the cohort, a handful of DR-DQ haplotypes were treated as single units for association and clustering. Using immunosequencing, the study profiled T cell repertoires from fewer than 700 subjects and related those repertoires to cytomegalovirus serostatus. Across approximately 400 genotyped donors of the cohort, an average of approximately 200,000 unique TCR beta nucleotide sequences per donor were sequenced, and approximately 17% of those sequences were non-productive. The investigation overall reported the following: Correlated functional status among segregating V segments might be attributable to linkage disequilibrium, but an unknown experimental factor could not be ruled out. Because HLA typing was missing for some donors at each locus, association tests included only the typed subset. A cluster of highly shared sequence variants was judged likely to be a technical artifact of the sequencing pipeline. Most TCR sequences were observed very rarely across donors, whereas some public TCRs were present in many individuals. At a false discovery rate of 0.05, a later analysis linked fewer than 20,000 TCR beta sequences to specific HLA alleles. A later genetic analysis reported fewer N-insertions in productive TCRs among donors in an Asian-associated ancestry cluster than the roughly 700-donor mean. A total of 150 to 200 TCR beta chains were listed by the study as associated with cytomegalovirus. Broadly in line with IMGT annotations, most TCR beta V segments showed up in productive rearrangements about 87% or about 30% of the time in an earlier analysis of around 550 of the donors. In vitro tests confirmed that a few of the cytomegalovirus-associated TCR beta chains recognize cytomegalovirus antigens. Approximately 16 rarely observed V segments, including chromosome 9 orphons, were excluded from the earlier analysis of about 610 of the donors because counts were too low. A further reported finding was that TCR beta sequences accurately predicted the HLA-A and HLA-B alleles for most subjects in the first cohort. This cohort had only TCR beta chains sequenced, and the lack of alpha or paired-chain data limited which features could be detected. In a later analysis, most CMV-associated TCR beta chains were found to appear HLA-restricted, with HLA associations seemingly driven largely by CMV exposure. The 87-base-pair reads could not distinguish some IMGT-functional V segments, including TRBV6-2 and TRBV6-3, so those segments were excluded. It was suggested by the authors that the approach could potentially be generalized to other disease states and immunological phenotypes. When HLA alleles, especially DR and DQ, strongly co-occurred, TCR associations were difficult to assign to individual alleles. The presence/absence analyses assumed that sequencing depth was roughly uniform across donors, and that assumption may not be true. In a later analysis, TCR association rates were found to vary across HLA loci, with the most associated TCRs seen for DRB1 alleles and the fewest for HLA-C alleles. The only immune exposure information available for the cohort was CMV serostatus. A later analysis reported that several top co-occurrence clusters appeared linked to parvovirus B19, influenza, CMV and Epstein-Barr virus. V-gene and J-gene trimming of TCR beta chains was associated with a missense DCLRE1C variant in a later genetic analysis, and the association was replicated in an independent cohort. The classifier was reported to diagnose cytomegalovirus status with high specificity and sensitivity in both the original cohort and the validation cohort. In a later analysis, HLA-associated TCR beta chains were found to be more clonally expanded and to have lower generation probabilities than equally common non-associated chains.

Preparation of the library involved the immunoSEQ multiplex PCR assay. For the multiplex PCR, a mixture combining 60 forward primers for TCR Vbeta segments and 13 reverse primers for TCR Jbeta segments was used. The CDR3 region of rearranged TCR beta genes was amplified from genomic DNA with a multiplex PCR assay. On the Illumina HiSeq System, the amplified TCR beta libraries were sequenced as 87-base-pair reads. Regarding the original processing steps: Across the 600 to 700 repertoires, a later analysis counted some 80 million unique TCR beta chains, around 10 million of which were shared by at least two donors. Raw reads were error-corrected and collapsed into unique sequences with a nearest-neighbor algorithm that merged closely related sequences to remove PCR and sequencing errors. To assign V, D and J gene segments, CDR3 sequences were aligned to IMGT reference sequences. For a sequence to be retained, a match of at least six nucleotides was required to both a V gene segment and a J gene segment. A rearrangement was called productive if the CDR3 had no stop codons and remained in frame with V and J, and every other rearrangement was called non-productive. CDR3 was defined by IMGT convention, running from the second conserved V-encoded cysteine to the conserved J-encoded phenylalanine. The earlier analysis of 500 to 650 of the donors excluded any sequence lacking an unambiguous match to a single V gene segment. In an earlier analysis of several hundred of the donors, V segments were called functional above 56.7% productive rearrangements and were called segregating when the between-donor standard deviation exceeded 5%. A statistical classification framework was developed to diagnose cytomegalovirus status using the catalog of TCR beta chain sequences. A later analysis assigned V and J genes by comparing TCR nucleotide sequences with IMGT/GENE-DB human TR gene sequences. A later analysis assigned CDR3 sequences and most-parsimonious VDJ recombination scenarios with the TCRdist pipeline. A later analysis defined each TCR beta chain by its CDR3 amino acid sequence plus V-gene family, and excluded reads lacking a unique V-gene family. To address suspected cross-contamination and a sequencing artifact, a later analysis removed 592 highly shared, low-generation-probability nucleotide sequences. A later analysis calculated a clonal expansion index for each public chain from normalized within-repertoire ranks of inferred template counts. In a later analysis, generation probabilities were computed with a VDJ recombination model fitted to out-of-frame rearrangements, and the resulting probabilities were checked against IGoR. In a later analysis, hypergeometric tests were used to score TCR-TCR, TCR-HLA and TCR-CMV co-occurrence, with a repertoire-size bias correction applied to TCR pairs. False discovery rates were estimated in a later analysis by permuting HLA or CMV assignments 20 times. In a later analysis, co-occurring TCRs were grouped using DBSCAN, and TCRdist sequence similarity was added for clustering within HLA-allele-positive subsets. Co-occurrence clustering excluded repertoires with fewer than 30,000 or more than 120,000 public chains, plus five with anomalous nucleotide sharing. TCRdb obtained this table from immuneACCESS and retained in-frame rearrangements with V and J assigned. These tables miss some clones; where compared with another copy, unresolved V genes account for less than half of the shortfall, and the remainder is unexplained. That table is the source of V, J and clone size, and D and trimming were worked out from the DNA. For this sample, the table gives under 200,000 clones. The top ten hold roughly 2% of the sample.

The CDR3, cysteine through phenylalanine, is 13 amino acids long. The retained sequence is limited to the CDR3, 39 bases, with the frame set at the first base. V is reduced by 7 bases and J by 1 base, leaving a spacing of 10 bases between them. For CDR1 and CDR2, the germline V gene lists SNHLY and FYNNEI. The cohort comprised 710 or so healthy bone marrow donors. At the time of sampling, every cohort member was nominally healthy, though immune exposures that went unrecorded were likely present. The donor tested CMV seronegative, placing the donor among the 350 or so seronegative members of the cohort. A peripheral blood sample was provided by each donor, and peripheral blood mononuclear cells were used for TCR beta sequencing. Genomic DNA extraction from the blood cell samples was performed with the Qiagen DNeasy Blood Extraction Kit.

The receptor was isolated from a young man in good health and CMV-seronegative. The sequenced material came from PBMCs. The chain joins TRBV2 to TRBJ1-1; a confident D gene designation cannot be given. The CDR3 protein: CASNIRGNTEAFF. The bases are TGTGCCAGCAATATTCGGGGGAACACTGAAGCTTTCTTT.